Given below is one T cell receptor (beta chain) in context. Its antigen is unknown. Profiled with immunoSEQ multiplex PCR; TCRdb holds only in-frame clones, not every one. The sample has about 38,000 clones, roughly 76% seen once. The data derive from a study of a mutant IDH1 vaccine in newly diagnosed glioma. This CDR3 is 15 amino acids long. Between the trimmed V and J ends, which lost 6 bases and 5 bases, there was a span of 16 bases. The germline gives CDR1 SNHLY, CDR2 FYNNEI. The time point here: week 5, during vaccination. What each vaccine dose contained was 300 ug of mutant IDH1 20-mer peptide, accompanied by topical imiquimod.

The TCR was taken from a man aged 45-60 years with glioma. The J gene is TRBJ2-2, the V gene TRBV2; a possible D gene is TRBD2 (7 bases). The sample in question was PBMCs, obtained from a glioma patient whose treatment included an IDH1 peptide vaccine. CDR3 sequence: CASRGGAGGTGELFF. The CDR3 DNA follows: TGTGCCAGCAGGGGGGGGGCAGGTGGGACCGGGGAGCTGTTTTTT. Looking up the rest from reference TRBV2 and TRBJ2-2 gives the full variable domain: EPEVTQTPSHQVTQMGQEVILRCVPISNHLYFYWYRQILGQKVEFLVSFYNNEISEKSEIFDDQFSVERPDGSNFTLKIRSTKLEDSAMYFCASRGGAGGTGELFFGEGSRLTVL.